Presented here are 14 T cell receptor beta chains from one specimen sequenced in a study of T cells in Graves' hyperthyroidism and ophthalmopathy. TCR beta CDR3 regions were amplified from RNA. The HTBI primer set drove a first-round RT-PCR of the TCR CDR3. TCRdb used MiXCR to reprocess the multiplex PCR reads, holding one entry per CDR3 protein. The sample contains 480,000 or so distinct CDR3 sequences, approximately 48% of which appear only once. Sequencing was performed on peripheral blood or thyroid tissue (not recorded which). The receptors shown here come from an adult woman with Graves' disease, either hyperthyroidism or ophthalmopathy (not recorded which).

This chain connects TRBV7-9 to TRBJ2-7; 10 bases are shared with TRBD1. J lost 2 bases, V lost 2 bases, and 9 bases had no gene match. The germline V gene has CDR1 SEHNR and CDR2 FQNEAQ (reference sequence). The CDR3 loop spans 17 amino acids. DNA for the CDR3: TGTGCCAGCAGCTTACTGGCGGGACAGGGGAGGACCTACGAGCAGTACTTC. Its protein product is CASSLLAGQGRTYEQYF.

This clonotype was seen once. V usage is TRBV7-9 and J usage is TRBJ1-6; 7 bases map to TRBD1. CDR3 length: 15 amino acids. Germline CDR1 is SEHNR and CDR2 is FQNEAQ (reference sequence). V trimming: 3 bases; J trimming: 10 bases; junction bases outside the gene matches: 9. The CDR3 sequence: CASSFGTEDWSPLHF. In DNA, the CDR3 is TGTGCCAGCAGCTTTGGGACAGAGGATTGGTCACCCCTCCACTTT.

The J gene is TRBJ1-6, the V gene TRBV6-5; tentatively, D is TRBD1 (5 bases). The CDR3 loop spans 13 amino acids. V was trimmed by 2 bases and J by 15 bases, leaving 14 bases between them. In germline, CDR1 is MNHEY, CDR2 SVGAGI. CDR3 DNA sequence: TGTGCCAGCAGTTACCCTACCGCAAGGGGCCTCCACTTT. Its protein is CASSYPTARGLHF.

J is TRBJ2-1 and V is TRBV2; 12 bases fit TRBD2. CDR1 is SNHLY and CDR2 is FYNNEI in the germline V gene. CDR3 length: 15 amino acids. Trimming cost V 6 bases and J 7 bases; bases outside gene matches: 7. In DNA, the CDR3 is TGTGCCAGCAGCCCAATGACTAGCGGGAGAAATGAGCAGTTCTTC. Translated, it gives CASSPMTSGRNEQFF.

The sample holds many counts of this clonotype. V gene TRBV6-1 combines with J gene TRBJ1-5; D uncertain. The V gene's germline CDR1 is MNHNS and CDR2 SASEGT. The CDR3 is made up of 11 amino acids. V was shortened by 3 bases and J by 5 bases, with 2 bases between the two germline ends. CDR3: CASSDYQPQHF. The DNA of the CDR3 is TGTGCCAGCAGTGACTATCAGCCCCAGCATTTT.

The chain carries TRBV29-1 and TRBJ2-7; D gene ambiguous. Germline V gene data show CDR1 as SQVTM and CDR2 as ANQGSEA. The V and J ends lost 0 bases and 5 bases respectively, with 8 bases between them. The CDR3 contains 12 residues. The CDR3 spells CSVEDPRDEQYF. CDR3 coding DNA: TGCAGCGTTGAAGATCCAAGGGACGAGCAGTACTTC.

This clonotype turned up a few times. The rearrangement uses TRBV15 and TRBJ2-3; D perhaps matches TRBD2 (6 bases). Germline V gene sequence: CDR1 LNHNV, CDR2 YYDKDF (reference sequence). CDR3 length: 18 residues. Trimming left V 0 bases short and J 2 bases short, with 18 bases between. As DNA, the CDR3 is TGTGCCACCAGCAGAGATCTTTCGGAGGGCCTGAACACAGATACGCAGTATTTT. Residues: CATSRDLSEGLNTDTQYF. Full variable domain (rest looked up from reference TRBV15 and TRBJ2-3): DAMVIQNPRYQVTQFGKPVTLSCSQTLNHNVMYWYQQKSSQAPKLLFHYYDKDFNNEADTPDNFQSRRPNTSFCFLDIRSPGLGDTAMYLCATSRDLSEGLNTDTQYFGPGTRLTVL.

This clonotype turned up a few times. The chain recombines TRBV28 with TRBJ1-2; D call uncertain. Germline CDR1 is MDHEN and CDR2 is SYDVKM. Trimming pared 3 bases from V and 1 base from J, leaving 9 bases between. There are 14 residues in the CDR3. The CDR3 sequence is CASSFSYLNYGYTF. The CDR3 DNA reads as TGTGCCAGCAGTTTCAGCTACCTTAACTATGGCTACACCTTC.

The gene calls are TRBV2 and TRBJ2-7; 10 bases align to TRBD2. Germline CDR1 and CDR2: SNHLY and FYNNEI. V was pared by 6 bases and J by 7 bases, with 3 bases of the junction left unmatched. The CDR3 sequence is 12 residues long. The CDR3 DNA follows: TGTGCCAGCAGCTTGGGACTAGCGGAGCAGTACTTC. This sequence encodes CASSLGLAEQYF.

This chain connects TRBV10-3 to TRBJ1-3; D call uncertain. Trimming left V 2 bases short and J 6 bases short, with 14 bases between. CDR1 ENHRY and CDR2 SYGVKD come from the germline V gene. The CDR3 length is 15 residues. In nucleotides, the CDR3 is TGTGCCATCAGTGAGGCTGAAGCGAGTCCAAACACCATATATTTT. Translation: CAISEAEASPNTIYF.

The V and J genes are TRBV12-3 or TRBV12-4 and TRBJ2-2; D gene unclear. The V and J ends lost 5 bases and 0 bases respectively, with 7 bases between them. CDR3 size: 14 residues. The DNA of the CDR3 is TGTGCCAGCAGTGTAGTAACGAACACCGGGGAGCTGTTTTTT. Protein sequence: CASSVVTNTGELFF.

This clonotype was counted ten times or more. The chain combines TRBV7-8 with TRBJ1-2; D is unresolved. The CDR3 is made up of 14 amino acids. The germline V gene has CDR1 SGHVS and CDR2 FQNEAQ. Trimming pared 2 bases from V and 5 bases from J, leaving 12 bases between. DNA of the CDR3: TGTGCCAGCAGCTTATCCCGGACGGTGTATGGCTACACCTTC. Protein product: CASSLSRTVYGYTF.

The gene calls are TRBV10-3 and TRBJ2-7; D might be TRBD2 (5 bases). The CDR3 consists of 14 residues. V gave up 9 bases and J gave up 2 bases, with 17 bases separating them. Germline assignment: CDR1 ENHRY and CDR2 SYGVKD. CDR3 nucleotides: TGTGCCATTCGGTTAAGCGGCCGGACCTACGAGCAGTACTTC. Amino acids: CAIRLSGRTYEQYF.

This chain connects TRBV14 to TRBJ2-5, with 8 bases aligning to TRBD1. The germline V gene has CDR1 SGHDN and CDR2 FVKESK. V lost 4 bases and J lost 6; bases outside the gene matches: 7. This CDR3 has 14 residues. CDR3 in amino acids: CASSPDREGKTQYF. The CDR3 nucleotides are TGTGCCAGCAGCCCGGACAGGGAAGGGAAGACCCAGTACTTC.